This paragraph covers one TCR beta chain sequence. The data were taken from a study of T cells after yellow fever vaccination. V lost 1 base and J lost 2, with 12 bases in between. The CDR3 extends over 14 amino acids. Germline V lookup: CDR1 DFQATT, CDR2 SNEGSKA (reference sequence). TCRdb processed the 5' RACE reads anew with MiXCR; each CDR3 protein has one entry. The sample yields 450,000 to 550,000 distinct CDR3 sequences, 15% to 20% seen once. The sequence was collected from a man aged 25-40 years who received the YFV17D yellow fever vaccine. Sequencing was performed on PBMCs, taken 15 days after the yellow fever booster vaccination. The chain employs TRBV20-1 and TRBJ2-7; D tentatively reads TRBD1 or TRBD2 (5 bases each). CDR3 DNA: TGCAGTGCTAGAGGGGGCGGGCAAACCTACGAGCAGTACTTC. This gives the protein CSARGGGQTYEQYF.